This TCR beta chain was documented in a study of beta chain features in type 1 diabetes. Study-wide context: What patients shared with healthy donors was a similar profile of age, gender and cell yields. General study points: Cells that show high TCR expression could be over-represented by cDNA sequencing.

Expressed TCRB transcripts were sequenced, since all the RNA that had been isolated was reverse transcribed. Sequencing of naive, central memory and regulatory T cell samples gave an average of approximately 3.3 million reads. Using immunoSEQ multiplex PCR, the repertoire was profiled, and TCRdb retains in-frame clones only, with some absent. This table holds about 290,000 clones, 7% to 9% found once. This CDR3 contains 14 residues. J gave up 6 bases and V 3 bases, and 4 bases lay outside the gene matches. Germline loops: CDR1 SNHLY, CDR2 FYNNEI. There are many counts of this clone. Antigen: not known.

The receptor comes from a woman under 30 in good health. Sequencing was done on a sample of central memory CD4+ T cells from blood. The chain joins TRBV2 to TRBJ1-5; 8 positions agree with TRBD1. CDR3 sequence reads: CASSEEQGAQPQHF. The CDR3 nucleotides read TGTGCCAGCAGTGAGGAGCAGGGGGCTCAGCCCCAGCATTTT.